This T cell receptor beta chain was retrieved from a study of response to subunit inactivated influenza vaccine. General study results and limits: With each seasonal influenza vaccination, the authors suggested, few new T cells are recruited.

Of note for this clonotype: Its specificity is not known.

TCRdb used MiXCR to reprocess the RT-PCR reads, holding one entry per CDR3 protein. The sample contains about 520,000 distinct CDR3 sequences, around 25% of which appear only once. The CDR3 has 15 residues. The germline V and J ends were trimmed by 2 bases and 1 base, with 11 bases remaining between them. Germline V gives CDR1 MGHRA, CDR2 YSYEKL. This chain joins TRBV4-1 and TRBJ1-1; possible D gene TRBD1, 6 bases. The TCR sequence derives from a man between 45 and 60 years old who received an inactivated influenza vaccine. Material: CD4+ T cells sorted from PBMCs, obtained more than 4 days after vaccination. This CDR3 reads CASSQTDRSNTEAFF. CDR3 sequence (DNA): TGCGCCAGCAGCCAAACGGACAGATCGAACACTGAAGCTTTCTTT.